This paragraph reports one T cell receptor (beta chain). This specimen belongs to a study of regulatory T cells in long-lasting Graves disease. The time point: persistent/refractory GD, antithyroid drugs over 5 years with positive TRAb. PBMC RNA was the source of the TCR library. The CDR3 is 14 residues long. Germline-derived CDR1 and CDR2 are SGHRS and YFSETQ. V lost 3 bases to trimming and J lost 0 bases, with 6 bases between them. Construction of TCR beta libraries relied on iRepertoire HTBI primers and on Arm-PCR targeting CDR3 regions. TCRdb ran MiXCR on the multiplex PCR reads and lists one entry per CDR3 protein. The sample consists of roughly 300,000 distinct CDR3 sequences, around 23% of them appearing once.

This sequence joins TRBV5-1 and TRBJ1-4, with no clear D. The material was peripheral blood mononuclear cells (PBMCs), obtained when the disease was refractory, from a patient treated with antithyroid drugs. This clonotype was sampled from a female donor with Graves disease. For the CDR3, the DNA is TGCGCCAGCAGCTCGACGACAACTAATGAAAAACTGTTTTTT. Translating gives CASSSTTTNEKLFF.